This record looks at one T cell receptor (beta chain) sequence and its context. Its matching antigen is unknown. These data originate in a study of CD8 T cells in ankylosing spondylitis. Study-level findings and limits: The authors reported significant enrichment of disease-linked clones in matched ankylosing spondylitis synovial fluid. It appeared that ankylosing spondylitis blood was characterized by a TCR beta motif of roughly 8 highly homologous variants.

Each TCR beta library was made by quantitative 5'-RACE that incorporated molecular barcodes. TCRdb redid the calling of the 5' RACE reads with MiXCR, one entry per CDR3 protein. The sample holds roughly 700,000 distinct CDR3 sequences; around 19% are singletons and the top ten take around a fifth. Germline CDR1 SGHRS, CDR2 YFSETQ. This CDR3 contains 15 residues. V was clipped by 4 bases and J by 5 bases; unmatched bases: 7. Sequenced: blood, either unsorted or a sorted T cell fraction (not recorded which). This receptor was obtained from a male donor with ankylosing spondylitis. The V and J genes are TRBV5-1 and TRBJ1-4, with 8 bases fitting TRBD1. CDR3 loop: CASSRTYRGNEKLFF. The CDR3 nucleotides are TGCGCCAGCAGCCGGACCTACAGGGGGAATGAAAAACTGTTTTTT.